This entry features one T cell receptor beta chain sequence. The data are from a study of T cell responses to AZD1222 COVID-19 vaccine. Sequenced by immunoSEQ multiplex PCR; TCRdb stores in-frame clones only, minus some. The sample includes over 120,000 clones, over 75% of them seen just once. CDR1 KGHSY and CDR2 FQNENV come from the germline V gene. V shed 0 bases and J 7 bases; nucleotides not matched to a gene: 5. The length of the CDR3 is 14 residues. The source is an adult who received the MenACWY meningococcal vaccine as a control. This specimen was peripheral blood, taken 28 days after the second dose of the MenACWY control vaccine. The V gene is TRBV16, the J gene TRBJ2-5; 7 bases agree with TRBD2. CDR3 nucleotides: TGTGCCAGCAGCCAATCTAGCGGGCGAGGGACCCAGTACTTC. The encoded protein is CASSQSSGRGTQYF.